The 20 T cell receptor beta chains reported below all come from one sample, sequenced in a study of blood T cells in healthy people across ages. The second PCR ran roughly 7 to 11 cycles with a sample-barcoded 5' primer and J-beta primers. TCRdb re-analysed the 5' RACE reads in MiXCR, keeping a single row per CDR3 protein. The top ten hold approximately 19% of the sample, which has approximately 1,000,000 distinct CDR3 sequences, under 55% seen once. The source material was blood. These receptors were taken from a woman aged 60-75 years in good health.

In its sample, this clonotype was seen many times. The chain employs TRBV4-2 and TRBJ2-3; D might be TRBD1 (6 bases). Germline V gene data show CDR1 as LGHNA and CDR2 as YNFKEQ. Trimming cost V 3 bases and J 2 bases, with 15 bases left between them. The length of the CDR3 is 16 residues. For the CDR3, the DNA is TGTGCCAGCAGCCAGATCCACGGACAGCCCACAGATACGCAGTATTTT. This gives the protein CASSQIHGQPTDTQYF.

The chain couples TRBV20-1 to TRBJ2-3; 12 nucleotides match TRBD2. J was trimmed by 5 bases and V by 3 bases; bases with no gene match: 15. CDR1 DFQATT and CDR2 SNEGSKA come from the germline V gene (reference sequence). There are 18 residues in the CDR3. CDR3 in DNA: TGCAGTGCTAGTCTCTACGGGAGACTAGCGGGAGAAGAAGATACGCAGTATTTT. Amino acid sequence: CSASLYGRLAGEEDTQYF.

This clonotype was detected a few times. The chain combines TRBV10-2 with TRBJ2-7; no clear D. V dropped 3 bases and J dropped 4 bases, with 19 bases sitting between them. The CDR3 spans 16 residues. Germline assignment: CDR1 WSHSY and CDR2 SAAADI. The CDR3 DNA follows: TGCGCCAGCAGTGACCGGACGGCATTAGGCTCTTACGAGCAGTACTTC. Encoded protein: CASSDRTALGSYEQYF.

This clonotype came up a few times. The V and J genes are TRBV20-1 and TRBJ2-1; D not certain. Germline CDR1 DFQATT, CDR2 SNEGSKA (reference sequence). V was trimmed by 4 bases and J by 4 bases, leaving 5 bases between them. The CDR3 loop spans 11 amino acids. This CDR3 is CSAILYNEQFF. In nucleotides, the CDR3 is TGCAGTGCTATACTTTACAATGAGCAGTTCTTC.

This clonotype was found a few times. V and J are TRBV20-1 and TRBJ2-1; 9 bases match TRBD2. CDR3 size: 16 residues. The V segment lost 5 bases and the J segment 0 bases; nucleotides outside the gene matches: 8. Germline loops: CDR1 DFQATT, CDR2 SNEGSKA (reference sequence). In nucleotides, the CDR3 is TGCAGTGCTCCCGGGACTAGCCAAAGCTCCTACAATGAGCAGTTCTTC. Protein sequence: CSAPGTSQSSYNEQFF.

This clonotype was seen more than once but under ten times. A much larger clone differs by one base, so this may be a read error. The chain joins TRBV12-3 or TRBV12-4 to TRBJ2-3, with D perhaps matching TRBD1 or TRBD2 (5 bases each). This CDR3 contains 13 residues. For the CDR3, the DNA is TGTGCCGGCAGGGAAGACGGGACGGATACGCAGTATTTT. Encoded protein: CAGREDGTDTQYF.

A remark on this clonotype: One end of the junction does not line up with germline, which may come from a read error. The V call is TRBV20-1, the J call TRBJ2-1; 8 nucleotides agree with TRBD1. Germline lookup yields CDR1 DFQATT and CDR2 SNEGSKA (reference sequence). This CDR3 comprises 13 residues. The CDR3 loop reads CGAYGQGYNEQFF. The CDR3 nucleotides are TGCGGTGCTTATGGACAGGGTTACAATGAGCAGTTCTTC.

On this clonotype: At one boundary the junction diverges from the germline segment, which might be a read error. V gene TRBV7-2 combines with J gene TRBJ2-1, with 11 bases aligning to TRBD2. The germline V gene encodes CDR1 SGHTA and CDR2 FQGNSA. This CDR3 has 18 residues. CDR3: CASSSTGTSGFDSNEQFF. The CDR3 nucleotides read TGTGCCAGCAGCTCAACCGGGACTAGCGGCTTCGATTCGAATGAACAGTTCTTC.

The chain couples TRBV20-1 to TRBJ2-7; TRBD1 aligns across 7 bases. The CDR3 sequence is 14 residues long. After removal of 6 bases from V and 4 bases from J, the junction contained 12 bases not matched to a gene. CDR1 is DFQATT, CDR2 SNEGSKA, per germline (reference sequence). The CDR3 sequence: CSAERRDSPYEQYF. For the CDR3, the DNA is TGCAGTGCCGAGCGCCGGGACAGCCCATACGAGCAGTACTTC.

The chain uses TRBV12-1 and TRBJ2-3; TRBD2, the D gene given by the table, was not confirmed from the DNA. TRBV12-1 is deemed a pseudogene. The length of the CDR3 is 16 residues. DNA for the CDR3: TGTGCCAGCAGCTCCCACACGGGCCCCAGAGCGGATACGCAGTATTTT. Translating it yields CASSSHTGPRADTQYF.

This clonotype has only a few counts. The V and J genes are TRBV6-1 and TRBJ2-1; TRBD2 matches at 7 bases. V gave up 2 bases and J gave up 6 bases; unmatched junction bases: 13. Germline V gene lookup returns CDR1 MNHNS and CDR2 SASEGT. This CDR3 region has 17 residues. CDR3 nucleotide sequence: TGTGCCAGCAGTGAACGGGGAGGGACTATTCCTGGCAATGAGCAGTTCTTC. As protein: CASSERGGTIPGNEQFF.

Written as DNA, the CDR3 is TGTGCCAGCAATGCCGGCAGGGACTACGAGCAGTACTTC. Translating gives CASNAGRDYEQYF. The V call is TRBV2, the J call TRBJ2-7; weak D call: TRBD1 (5 bases). Trimming pared 7 bases from V and 3 bases from J, leaving 13 bases between. Germline CDR1 is SNHLY and CDR2 is FYNNEI. This CDR3 comprises 13 residues.

This clonotype was seen a handful of times. The chain employs TRBV3-1 and TRBJ2-3; D unclear. Trimming left V 4 bases short and J 4 bases short, with 12 bases between. This CDR3 contains 14 residues. Germline CDR1 LGHDT, CDR2 YNNKEL (reference sequence). The CDR3 spells CASSLTGPPDTQYF. CDR3 bases: TGTGCCAGCAGCCTGACTGGCCCCCCAGATACGCAGTATTTT.

Concerning this clonotype itself: The junction does not match germline at one end; this may be a read error. The chain links TRBV20-1 to TRBJ1-4; maybe TRBD1 (5 bases). There are 12 residues in the CDR3. Germline assignment: CDR1 DFQATT and CDR2 SNEGSKA (reference sequence). The CDR3 region is CSGTRPKEKLFF. The CDR3 nucleotides are TGCAGTGGGACAAGGCCTAAGGAAAAACTGTTTTTT.

This clonotype was counted only a few times. The chain joins TRBV6-5 to TRBJ2-5, with 8 bases fitting TRBD2. CDR1 MNHEY and CDR2 SVGAGI come from the germline V gene. With V trimmed by 0 bases and J by 7 bases, 16 bases remained unmatched. This CDR3 region has 18 residues. The CDR3, as DNA: TGTGCCAGCAGTTACTCCGGGGGAAAGAGCGGGAGTCGCGGGACCCAGTACTTC. This gives the protein CASSYSGGKSGSRGTQYF.

This chain joins TRBV20-1 and TRBJ2-5; possibly TRBD2 for D (6 bases). Near its end, the DNA agrees better with TRBJ2-7, so the J call may be wrong. Germline loops: CDR1 DFQATT, CDR2 SNEGSKA (reference sequence). CDR3 length: 15 residues. This CDR3 is CSAGGGRLGTYEQYF. CDR3 bases: TGCAGTGCTGGGGGAGGACGTTTGGGGACCTACGAGCAGTACTTC.

This clonotype was found a few times. The chain is built from TRBV14 and TRBJ2-3; 9 bases map to TRBD2. The CDR3 runs to 19 residues. Germline V gene sequence: CDR1 SGHDN, CDR2 FVKESK. The J segment lost 3 bases and the V segment lost 0 bases, leaving 13 bases of the junction unmatched. CDR3 sequence: CASSQDYEREVEGTDTQYF. The CDR3 DNA reads TGTGCCAGCAGCCAAGATTATGAGCGGGAGGTTGAAGGTACAGATACGCAGTATTTT.

This chain uses TRBV12-3 or TRBV12-4 with TRBJ1-2, with D uncertain. The CDR3 runs 13 residues. V lost 3 bases, J lost 3 bases, and 8 bases lay in between. The CDR3 DNA is TGTGCCAGCAGTTTCAGGCAGTACTATGGCTACACCTTC. Its translation is CASSFRQYYGYTF.

There are a few counts of this clonotype. The chain combines TRBV20-1 with TRBJ2-5; TRBD2 agrees at 9 bases. The CDR3 runs to 14 residues. The junction had 5 bases not matched to a gene; V was cut back by 6 bases and J by 0 bases. In germline, CDR1 is DFQATT, CDR2 SNEGSKA (reference sequence). The CDR3 DNA reads TGCAGTGCAGCGGGAGGATTGTACCAAGAGACCCAGTACTTC. Translated: CSAAGGLYQETQYF.

J is TRBJ2-7 and V is TRBV5-1; 10 bases match TRBD1. The J call may be faulty, since TRBJ2-1 better matches the DNA end. The germline gives CDR1 SGHRS, CDR2 YFSETQ. This CDR3 contains 16 residues. CDR3 DNA sequence: TGCGCCAGCACCCCGACAGGGGGCTTATGGAGCAATGAGCAGTTCTTC. It translates to CASTPTGGLWSNEQFF.